This record looks at one T cell receptor (beta chain) sequence and its context. The target antigen is unknown. Germline values: CDR1 MNHEY, CDR2 SMNVEV (reference sequence). The V end lost 0 bases, the J end lost 0 bases, and 6 bases lay between the germline ends. This CDR3 is built from 14 residues. The sample comes from a study of shared clonotypes between healthy human individuals. At the level of the study: For every donor, three CD4 naive, three CD4 memory, two CD8 naive and one CD8 memory plates were used.

Authors' processing steps: Filtering of immunoSEQ junctional sequences could not match full-length read filtering. Libraries were prepared by immunoSEQ multiplex PCR; TCRdb keeps only in-frame clonotypes and omits some of them. Clonal size and the V and J genes are those of that table, whereas D and trimming came from the DNA. Of about 2 million clones in the sample, about 95% were seen once. The study, taken as a whole, reports: As a rule, naive subsets had a larger estimated richness than memory subsets. Generation probability values for non-shared clonotypes were lower than those for clonotypes shared by all four donors.

It was CD45RO-negative cells, positively selected for CCR7, that made up naive CD8 cells, with terminally differentiated effector memory CD45RA+ cells excluded. This sequence originates from a man younger than 35 in good health. V is TRBV27 and J is TRBJ2-7; tentatively, D is TRBD1 (5 bases). The sample was naive CD8+ T cells sorted from blood. CDR3 amino acids: CASSLSRASYEQYF. The CDR3 DNA sequence: TGTGCCAGCAGTTTATCCAGGGCCTCCTACGAGCAGTACTTC.